Following are 13 T cell receptor beta chains from one sample sequenced in a study of cytomegalovirus exposure and HLA in healthy donors. Sequencing used immunoSEQ multiplex PCR; TCRdb keeps in-frame clones, though not all of them. The data contain some 110,000 clones, roughly nine tenths of them singletons. The sample consisted of PBMCs. The receptor source for this set is a young man in good health and CMV-seropositive.

V and J are TRBV10-3 and TRBJ2-3; 9 bases are shared with TRBD1. This CDR3 is built from 16 residues. Germline V lookup: CDR1 ENHRY, CDR2 SYGVKD. J lost 0 bases, V lost 6 bases, and 7 bases had no gene match. The DNA of the CDR3 is TGTGCCATCAGACGACAGGGGGGCAGGAGCACAGATACGCAGTATTTT. It specifies CAIRRQGGRSTDTQYF.

This sequence joins TRBV4-3 and TRBJ2-6; 9 bases are a match to TRBD1. V lost 5 bases and J lost 0; bases outside the gene matches: 11. The CDR3 is 19 residues long. Germline V gives CDR1 LGHNA, CDR2 YSLEER. CDR3 DNA: TGCGCCAGCAGCAACCGGGACAGGGCGAAGGGCTCTGGGGCCAACGTCCTGACTTTC. Encoded protein: CASSNRDRAKGSGANVLTF.

The genes are TRBV9 and TRBJ2-5, with D tentatively TRBD2 (6 bases). The CDR3 contains 15 residues. Germline CDR1 and CDR2: SGDLS and YYNGEE. V was clipped by 0 bases and J by 5 bases, with 14 bases between them. For the CDR3, the DNA is TGTGCCAGCAGCGTAGGGGGAACTAGCCGGGAGACCCAGTACTTC. Its translation: CASSVGGTSRETQYF.

The rearrangement links TRBV5-4 to TRBJ2-5; 13 bases fit TRBD2. This CDR3 contains 20 residues. Germline trimming cut 2 bases from V and 5 bases from J; bases unmatched to any gene: 18. Germline V lookup: CDR1 SGHNT, CDR2 YYREEE (reference sequence). This CDR3 is CASSLGGQGLAGNLRETQYF. The CDR3 coding sequence is TGTGCCAGCAGCTTAGGGGGACAGGGACTAGCGGGGAACCTCCGGGAGACCCAGTACTTC.

J is TRBJ2-3 and V is TRBV20-1; D is unclear. The germline CDR1 and CDR2 sequences are DFQATT and SNEGSKA (reference sequence). CDR3 length: 11 residues. Trimming cost V 0 bases and J 9 bases, with 7 bases left between them. CDR3 bases: TGCAGTGCTAGAGATCGCGCAACGCAGTATTTT. It is translated as CSARDRATQYF.

The V gene is TRBV9, the J gene TRBJ2-3, with TRBD2 as a possible D gene (6 bases). Germline-derived CDR1 and CDR2 are SGDLS and YYNGEE. This CDR3 is 16 amino acids long. The V end was cut by 4 bases, the J end by 0 bases, with 15 bases between. CDR3 nucleotide sequence: TGTGCCAGCAGCCCCCTTGGGAGGCCCAGCACAGATACGCAGTATTTT. Its translation is CASSPLGRPSTDTQYF.

The chain combines TRBV7-9 with TRBJ1-4; 11 positions agree with TRBD1. V lost 2 bases, J lost 6 bases, and 2 bases stayed unmatched. Germline CDR1 is SEHNR and CDR2 is FQNEAQ (reference sequence). The CDR3 length is 15 residues. CDR3 in DNA: TGTGCCAGCAGCTTACTGGGACAGGGGGATGAAAAACTGTTTTTT. Its translation is CASSLLGQGDEKLFF.

The chain couples TRBV11-3 to TRBJ2-1; 8 bases are shared with TRBD2. The ends lost 5 bases at V and 6 bases at J; junction bases unmatched: 6. Germline V gives CDR1 SGHNT, CDR2 YENEEA. This CDR3 spans 14 amino acids. The CDR3 sequence is CASSPGLAGNEQFF. For the CDR3, the DNA is TGTGCCAGCAGCCCTGGACTAGCAGGCAATGAGCAGTTCTTC.

The rearrangement uses TRBV30 and TRBJ1-2, with D hard to call. The CDR3 length is 15 residues. Trimming took 4 bases from V and 5 from J, leaving 20 bases between them. The V gene's germline CDR1 is GTSNPN and CDR2 SVGIG (reference sequence). DNA for the CDR3: TGTGCCTGGACCAAGCCCCGTATCTCGGGGTATGGCTACACCTTC. Translated: CAWTKPRISGYGYTF.

This chain joins TRBV7-8 and TRBJ2-5, with D possibly being TRBD1 (5 bases). Trimming took 5 bases from V and 3 from J, leaving 10 bases between them. The CDR3 length is 13 residues. Germline assignment: CDR1 SGHVS and CDR2 FQNEAQ. CDR3 nucleotides: TGTGCCAGCAGCGTTGACAGCGAAGAGACCCAGTACTTC. As protein: CASSVDSEETQYF. The whole variable domain, filled in from reference TRBV7-8 and TRBJ2-5, reads GAGVSQSPRYKVAKRGQDVALRCDPISGHVSLFWYQQALGQGPEFLTYFQNEAQLDKSGLPSDRFFAERPEGSVSTLKIQRTQQEDSAVYLCASSVDSEETQYFGPGTRLLVL.

This clone has only a few counts. The rearrangement joins TRBV7-8 to TRBJ1-5; the match to TRBD1 covers 7 bases. The ends lost 4 bases at V and 6 bases at J; junction bases unmatched: 6. CDR3 size: 14 residues. Germline V lookup: CDR1 SGHVS, CDR2 FQNEAQ. CDR3 nucleotide sequence: TGTGCCAGCAGCTCGACAGGGTTGGGTCAGCCCCAGCATTTT. It translates to CASSSTGLGQPQHF.

The chain is built from TRBV5-1 and TRBJ2-3; TRBD2 aligns across 9 bases. Germline CDR1 is SGHRS and CDR2 is YFSETQ. V lost 2 bases and J lost 3; bases outside the gene matches: 4. The CDR3 consists of 15 residues. The CDR3 here is CASSFSGGGTDTQYF. The CDR3 DNA sequence: TGCGCCAGCAGCTTTAGCGGGGGAGGAACAGATACGCAGTATTTT.

V is TRBV7-2 and J is TRBJ1-5; weak D call: TRBD1 (6 bases). CDR3 length: 14 amino acids. CDR1 SGHTA and CDR2 FQGNSA come from the germline V gene. The V and J ends lost 2 bases and 1 base respectively, with 6 bases between them. In DNA, the CDR3 is TGTGCCAGCAGCTTACAGGGGAGCAATCAGCCCCAGCATTTT. Residues: CASSLQGSNQPQHF.